This T cell receptor beta chain is from a study of shared clonotypes between healthy human individuals. The V end lost 3 bases, the J end lost 2 bases, and 8 bases lay between the germline ends. Per the germline V gene, CDR1 is WNHNN and CDR2 is SYGVQD (reference sequence). The CDR3 extends over 13 amino acids. The protocol was immunoSEQ multiplex PCR, while the TCRdb copy is restricted to in-frame clones and leaves out a portion. Among hundreds of thousands of clones listed, roughly four fifths were seen once. Sequencing was done on a sample of PBMCs. This rearrangement joins TRBV10-1 to TRBJ2-7, with unresolved D. This receptor was identified in a woman aged 35 to 49 in good health. Some clones in this sample may be carry-over from other donors' samples. The CDR3 region has the DNA TGCGCCAGCAGTGACCGGGCCCCCTACGAGCAGTACTTC. This encodes CASSDRAPYEQYF.